The 21 T cell receptor beta chains listed next were all sequenced from one sample in a study of blood T cell repertoires in COVID-19. The repertoire was sequenced with immunoSEQ multiplex PCR; TCRdb's copy has only in-frame clones and lacks some. The table shows about 98,000 clones, with approximately 80% occurring only once. Specimen: peripheral blood. The receptors come from a man in his sixties with active or convalescent COVID-19.

This rearrangement joins TRBV6-6 to TRBJ1-3, with D perhaps TRBD1 (5 bases). The CDR3 consists of 13 residues. V was cut by 11 bases and J by 0 bases, with 11 bases left in between. Germline V gene sequence: CDR1 MNHNY, CDR2 SVGAGI (reference sequence). CDR3 region: CAVRGSSGNTIYF. The CDR3 nucleotides read TGTGCCGTCCGGGGGTCCTCTGGAAACACCATATATTTT.

This clone was detected only a few times. This chain connects TRBV2 to TRBJ2-3, with D maybe TRBD1 (6 bases). The ends were cut back, 9 bases at V and 4 bases at J, with 17 bases in the middle. The CDR3 contains 14 residues. In germline, CDR1 is SNHLY, CDR2 FYNNEI. In DNA, the CDR3 is TGTGCCAGTCCGAAGGGGGTCCTGTCAGATACGCAGTATTTT. It codes for CASPKGVLSDTQYF.

The table lists this clone with a few counts. The sample has other DNA sequences that encode this CDR3 too. J is TRBJ1-5 and V is TRBV18, with 10 bases identical to TRBD1. Germline CDR1 KGHSH, CDR2 LQKENI. The V gene end was trimmed by 3 bases and the J gene end by 4 bases; junction bases not matched to a gene: 0. This CDR3 has 14 residues. Here the CDR3 reads CASSPGQGNQPQHF. CDR3 in DNA: TGTGCCAGCTCACCGGGACAGGGGAATCAGCCCCAGCATTTT. The variable domain in full, completed from reference TRBV18 and TRBJ1-5, reads NAGVMQNPRHLVRRRGQEARLRCSPMKGHSHVYWYRQLPEEGLKFMVYLQKENIIDESGMPKERFSAEFPKEGPSILRIQQVVRGDSAAYFCASSPGQGNQPQHFGDGTRLSIL.

This sequence joins TRBV6-2 or TRBV6-3 and TRBJ2-1, with D possibly TRBD2 on 5 matching bases. This CDR3 comprises 19 residues. In germline, CDR1 is MNHEY, CDR2 SVGEGT. V was shortened by 4 bases and J by 2 bases, with 24 bases between the two germline ends. The CDR3, as DNA: TGTGCCAGCAGTTCTACCTCCTACTTAGCGCGAGAGACCTACAATGAGCAGTTCTTC. Amino acid sequence: CASSSTSYLARETYNEQFF.

The chain carries TRBV19 and TRBJ1-1; D may be TRBD1 (5 bases). The V end lost 1 base, the J end lost 2 bases, and 11 bases lay between the germline ends. CDR1 and CDR2 (germline): LNHDA, SQIVND (reference sequence). The CDR3 has 15 amino acids. The CDR3 protein is CASSIGQGVNTEAFF. DNA of the CDR3: TGTGCCAGTAGTATAGGACAAGGGGTAAACACTGAAGCTTTCTTT.

There are a few counts of this clone. The chain employs TRBV10-2 and TRBJ1-2; D is uncertain. There are 14 residues in the CDR3. Germline CDR1 is WSHSY and CDR2 is SAAADI. Trimming stripped 4 bases from V and 4 bases from J, with 13 bases between. CDR3 residues: CASSADYTPYGYTF. The CDR3 bases are TGCGCCAGCAGTGCCGACTATACTCCCTATGGCTACACCTTC.

The chain links TRBV27 to TRBJ1-2; D unresolved. The CDR3 loop spans 11 amino acids. Germline CDR1 is MNHEY and CDR2 is SMNVEV (reference sequence). Trimming cost V 6 bases and J 7 bases, with 9 bases left between them. The CDR3 nucleotides read TGTGCCAGCAGCCCCAGTGGTGGCTACACCTTC. Translated, it gives CASSPSGGYTF.

This clone has just one count. This chain connects TRBV19 to TRBJ1-5; 8 nucleotides align to TRBD1. The V and J ends lost 8 bases and 7 bases, in that order; junction bases with no gene match: 7. The CDR3 has 13 amino acids. Germline CDR1 reads LNHDA; CDR2 reads SQIVND (reference sequence). In nucleotides, the CDR3 is TGTGCCAGTCAGGACAGGGATGGCCAGCCCCAGCATTTT. Protein product: CASQDRDGQPQHF. The variable domain in full, completed from reference TRBV19 and TRBJ1-5, reads DGGITQSPKYLFRKEGQNVTLSCEQNLNHDAMYWYRQDPGQGLRLIYYSQIVNDFQKGDIAEGYSVSREKKESFPLTVTSAQKNPTAFYLCASQDRDGQPQHFGDGTRLSIL.

The V gene is TRBV2, the J gene TRBJ2-1, with TRBD2 identical over 8 bases. The CDR3 contains 12 residues. Germline V gives CDR1 SNHLY, CDR2 FYNNEI. V shed 5 bases, J shed 12 bases, and the junction held 6 bases outside the gene matches. The CDR3 is CASSTGLVVQFF. In DNA, the CDR3 is TGTGCCAGCAGTACGGGACTAGTGGTGCAGTTCTTC.

The CDR3 here is CASSHRGAGINEQYF. DNA of the CDR3: TGTGCCAGCAGCCACCGCGGAGCGGGAATAAACGAGCAGTACTTC. The V call is TRBV11-2, the J call TRBJ2-7; TRBD2 matches at 7 bases. This CDR3 has 15 residues. Germline CDR1 SGHAT, CDR2 FQNNGV. V gave up 5 bases and J gave up 5 bases; unmatched junction bases: 12.

The chain uses TRBV9 and TRBJ2-7; 10 bases are a match to TRBD2. After removal of 0 bases from V and 6 bases from J, the junction contained 6 bases not matched to a gene. The CDR3 extends over 15 amino acids. Germline V gene data show CDR1 as SGDLS and CDR2 as YYNGEE. In nucleotides, the CDR3 is TGTGCCAGCAGCGTAGCCCCTAGCGGGAGCAGCGAGCAGTACTTC. It is translated as CASSVAPSGSSEQYF.

V and J are TRBV24-1 and TRBJ2-2; 11 nucleotides line up with TRBD2. V shed 5 bases, J shed 4 bases, and the junction held 14 bases outside the gene matches. The CDR3 covers 19 residues. Germline V gene sequence: CDR1 KGHDR, CDR2 SFDVKD. CDR3 nucleotide sequence: TGTGCCACCAGTGGCTTCCCGACTAGCGGGATAGGTGGCACCGGGGAGCTGTTTTTT. Its translation is CATSGFPTSGIGGTGELFF.

The gene calls are TRBV7-9 and TRBJ2-1; 10 bases align to TRBD1. V lost 5 bases and J lost 9; bases outside the gene matches: 10. Germline assignment: CDR1 SEHNR and CDR2 FQNEAQ (reference sequence). This CDR3 region has 15 residues. The CDR3 protein is CASSRPGQGISEQFF. The CDR3 region has the DNA TGTGCCAGCAGCCGACCGGGACAGGGGATTAGTGAGCAGTTCTTC. The full variable domain, its missing parts supplied by reference TRBV7-9 and TRBJ2-1, is DTGVSQNPRHKITKRGQNVTFRCDPISEHNRLYWYRQTLGQGPEFLTYFQNEAQLEKSRLLSDRFSAERPKGSFSTLEIQRTEQGDSAMYLCASSRPGQGISEQFFGPGTRLTVL.

The V gene is TRBV10-3, the J gene TRBJ1-6, with 7 bases aligning to TRBD1. Germline CDR1 is ENHRY and CDR2 is SYGVKD. The V segment lost 11 bases and the J segment 6 bases; nucleotides outside the gene matches: 4. The CDR3 contains 12 residues. CDR3 loop: CAVGTVNSPLHF. CDR3 coding DNA: TGTGCCGTCGGGACAGTTAATTCACCCCTCCACTTT.

The rearrangement links TRBV2 to TRBJ1-2, with D hard to call. This CDR3 spans 15 amino acids. Germline V gene sequence: CDR1 SNHLY, CDR2 FYNNEI. Trimming pared 0 bases from V and 1 base from J, leaving 9 bases between. CDR3 coding DNA: TGTGCCAGCAGTGAAGCAGCAGGCGTTAACTATGGCTACACCTTC. Its protein is CASSEAAGVNYGYTF.

This rearrangement joins TRBV25-1 to TRBJ1-2, with 10 bases identical to TRBD1. V lost 3 bases to trimming and J lost 4 bases; unmatched junction nucleotides: 8. Germline values: CDR1 MGHDK, CDR2 SYGVNS. This CDR3 is built from 16 residues. The CDR3 region has the DNA TGTGCCAGCAGTGACCCAACCGGGACAGGGGCCTATGGCTACACCTTC. Amino acids: CASSDPTGTGAYGYTF.

A few counts support this clone. This chain uses TRBV9 with TRBJ1-6, with TRBD1 matching over 9 bases. The germline V gene has CDR1 SGDLS and CDR2 YYNGEE. CDR3 length equals 15 residues. The V gene end was trimmed by 1 base and the J gene end by 8 bases; junction bases not matched to a gene: 4. CDR3 sequence (DNA): TGTGCCAGCAGCGTAAGCAGGACAGGGGATTCACCCCTCCACTTT. Its translation: CASSVSRTGDSPLHF.

This sequence joins TRBV5-5 and TRBJ2-1; tentatively, D is TRBD1 (7 bases). V lost 2 bases to trimming and J lost 6 bases, with 9 bases between them. CDR3 length: 13 residues. Germline V gives CDR1 SGHKS, CDR2 YYEKEE (reference sequence). The CDR3 nucleotides read TGTGCCAGCAGCTTTCAGGGGGGCAATGAGCAGTTCTTC. Residues: CASSFQGGNEQFF.

This clone was found once. The chain links TRBV28 to TRBJ2-7, with no clear D. The V end lost 2 bases, the J end lost 4 bases, and 6 bases lay between the germline ends. CDR3 length equals 12 residues. Per the germline V gene, CDR1 is MDHEN and CDR2 is SYDVKM. The CDR3 DNA sequence: TGTGCCAGCAGTTTAGGTCTATACGAGCAGTACTTC. This gives the protein CASSLGLYEQYF.

The V call is TRBV6-8, the J call TRBJ1-6; D uncertain. V was clipped by 0 bases and J by 11 bases, with 17 bases between them. Germline CDR1 is MNHGY and CDR2 is SAAAGT. The CDR3 extends over 16 amino acids. CDR3 protein: CASSYSRRVSRPPLHF. CDR3 sequence (DNA): TGTGCCAGCAGTTACTCTAGGCGGGTAAGTAGGCCACCCCTCCACTTT.

V is TRBV6-5 and J is TRBJ2-2, with 8 bases that match TRBD2. Unmatched junction bases numbered 8, after V lost 7 bases and J lost 7 bases. The CDR3 sequence is 14 residues long. The germline gives CDR1 MNHEY, CDR2 SVGAGI. The CDR3 reads CASTVAGYSGELFF. CDR3 nucleotide sequence: TGTGCCAGCACCGTAGCGGGATACAGCGGGGAGCTGTTTTTT.